This T cell receptor beta chain originates from a study of identical twins. Only a few counts were recorded for this clonotype. From the 5' RACE reads, TCRdb called clonotypes with MiXCR, one entry per CDR3 protein. The table shows about 720,000 distinct CDR3 sequences, with roughly 8% occurring only once. CDR1 and CDR2 (germline): MGHRA, YSYEKL. With 4 bases clipped from V and 7 bases from J, the junction kept 10 bases outside the gene matches. The CDR3 totals 16 residues. The same data also contributed to another study, on yellow fever vaccine responses in identical twins.

The source material was PBMCs. This TCR was recovered from a woman aged 18-35 years in good health. This sequence joins TRBV4-1 and TRBJ2-1; 10 nucleotides align to TRBD1. The CDR3 DNA follows: TGCGCCAGCAGCCCGATTGGGACAGGGGAAAGGAATGAGCAGTTCTTC. This encodes CASSPIGTGERNEQFF.